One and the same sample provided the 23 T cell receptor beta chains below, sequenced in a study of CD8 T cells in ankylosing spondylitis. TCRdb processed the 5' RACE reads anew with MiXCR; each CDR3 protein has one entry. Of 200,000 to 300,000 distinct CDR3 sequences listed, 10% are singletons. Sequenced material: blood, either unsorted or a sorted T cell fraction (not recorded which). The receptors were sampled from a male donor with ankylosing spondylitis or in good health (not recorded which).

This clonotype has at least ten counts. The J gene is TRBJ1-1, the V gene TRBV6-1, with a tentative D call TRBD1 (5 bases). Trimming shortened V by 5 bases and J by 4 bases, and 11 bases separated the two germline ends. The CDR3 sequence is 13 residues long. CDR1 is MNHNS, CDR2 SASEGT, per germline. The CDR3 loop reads CASSKDQGTEAFF. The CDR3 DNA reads TGTGCCAGCAGTAAGGACCAGGGCACTGAAGCTTTCTTT.

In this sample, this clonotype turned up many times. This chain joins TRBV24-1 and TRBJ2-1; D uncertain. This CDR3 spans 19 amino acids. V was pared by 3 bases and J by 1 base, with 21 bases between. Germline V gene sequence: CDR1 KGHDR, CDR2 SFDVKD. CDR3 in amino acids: CATSDRNAPTPGSYNEQFF. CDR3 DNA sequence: TGTGCCACCAGTGATAGGAATGCCCCCACCCCTGGGTCCTACAATGAGCAGTTCTTC.

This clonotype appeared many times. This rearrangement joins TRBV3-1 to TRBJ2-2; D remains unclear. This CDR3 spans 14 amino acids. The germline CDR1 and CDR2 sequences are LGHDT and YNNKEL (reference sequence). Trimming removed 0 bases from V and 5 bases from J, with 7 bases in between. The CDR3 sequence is CASSQEARTGELFF. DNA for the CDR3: TGTGCCAGCAGCCAAGAAGCGCGAACCGGGGAGCTGTTTTTT.

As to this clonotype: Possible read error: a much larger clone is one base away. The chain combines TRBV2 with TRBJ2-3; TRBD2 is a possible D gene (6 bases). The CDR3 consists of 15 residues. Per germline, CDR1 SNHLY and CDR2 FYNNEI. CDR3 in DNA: TGTGCCGGCAGTGGTTGGGAGCGGGTCGGGGATACGCAGTATTTT. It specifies CAGSGWERVGDTQYF.

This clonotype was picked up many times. The CDR3: CASSVWFTNYGYTF. DNA of the CDR3: TGTGCCAGCAGTGTCTGGTTCACCAACTATGGCTACACCTTC. The rearrangement uses TRBV25-1 and TRBJ1-2, with D uncertain. CDR1 and CDR2 (germline): MGHDK, SYGVNS. The length of the CDR3 is 14 residues. Between the trimmed V and J ends, which lost 4 bases and 2 bases, there was a span of 11 bases.

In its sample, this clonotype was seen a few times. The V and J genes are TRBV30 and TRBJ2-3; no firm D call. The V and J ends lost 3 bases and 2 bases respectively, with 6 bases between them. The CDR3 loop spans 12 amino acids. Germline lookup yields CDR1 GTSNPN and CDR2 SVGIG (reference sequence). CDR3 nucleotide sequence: TGTGCCTGGAGCCGATACACAGATACGCAGTATTTT. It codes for CAWSRYTDTQYF.

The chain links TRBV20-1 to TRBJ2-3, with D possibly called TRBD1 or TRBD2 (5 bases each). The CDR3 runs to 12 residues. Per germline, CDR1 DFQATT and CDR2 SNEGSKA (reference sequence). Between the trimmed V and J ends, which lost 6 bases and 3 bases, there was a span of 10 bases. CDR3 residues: CSAWGLTDTQYF. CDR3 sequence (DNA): TGCAGTGCATGGGGGTTAACAGATACGCAGTATTTT.

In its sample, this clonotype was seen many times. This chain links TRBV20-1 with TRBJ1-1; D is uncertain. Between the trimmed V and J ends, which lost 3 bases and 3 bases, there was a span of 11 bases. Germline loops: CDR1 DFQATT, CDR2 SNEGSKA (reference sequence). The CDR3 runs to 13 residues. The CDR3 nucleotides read TGCAGTGCTAGGGTGCTTAGGGACACTGAAGCTTTCTTT. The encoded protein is CSARVLRDTEAFF.

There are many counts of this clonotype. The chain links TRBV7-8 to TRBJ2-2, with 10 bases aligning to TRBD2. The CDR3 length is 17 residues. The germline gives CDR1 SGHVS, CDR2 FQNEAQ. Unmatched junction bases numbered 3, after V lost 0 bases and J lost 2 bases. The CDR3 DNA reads TGTGCCAGCAGCTTAGCCCCTAGCGGGGGAAACACCGGGGAGCTGTTTTTT. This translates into CASSLAPSGGNTGELFF.

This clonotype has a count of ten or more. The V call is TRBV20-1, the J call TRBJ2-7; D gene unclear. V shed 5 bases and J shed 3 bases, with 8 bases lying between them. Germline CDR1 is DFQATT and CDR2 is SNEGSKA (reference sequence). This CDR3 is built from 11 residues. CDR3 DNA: TGCAGTGCTCCGGAAAACTACGAGCAGTACTTC. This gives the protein CSAPENYEQYF.

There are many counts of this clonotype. The CDR3: CACLLLGAFTDTQYF. Written as DNA, the CDR3 is TGTGCCTGCCTTCTTCTCGGGGCTTTCACAGATACGCAGTATTTT. This sequence joins TRBV30 and TRBJ2-3; D tentatively reads TRBD1 or TRBD2 (5 bases each). CDR1 is GTSNPN and CDR2 is SVGIG in the germline V gene (reference sequence). Trimming removed 6 bases from V and 2 bases from J, with 18 bases in between. There are 15 residues in the CDR3.

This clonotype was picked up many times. Here the CDR3 DNA reads TGCAGTGCTAGAGATACGAAGACACTCGGACATGGCTACACCTTC. Its protein product is CSARDTKTLGHGYTF. J is TRBJ1-2 and V is TRBV20-1, with no clear D. The length of the CDR3 is 15 residues. Germline V gives CDR1 DFQATT, CDR2 SNEGSKA (reference sequence). V was shortened by 0 bases and J by 6 bases, with 17 bases between the two germline ends.

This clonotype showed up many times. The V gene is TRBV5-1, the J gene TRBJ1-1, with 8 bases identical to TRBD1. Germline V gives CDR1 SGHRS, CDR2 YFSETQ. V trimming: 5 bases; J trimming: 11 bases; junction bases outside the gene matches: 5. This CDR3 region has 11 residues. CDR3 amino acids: CASREQGEAFF. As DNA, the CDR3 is TGCGCCAGCAGGGAACAGGGGGAGGCTTTCTTT.

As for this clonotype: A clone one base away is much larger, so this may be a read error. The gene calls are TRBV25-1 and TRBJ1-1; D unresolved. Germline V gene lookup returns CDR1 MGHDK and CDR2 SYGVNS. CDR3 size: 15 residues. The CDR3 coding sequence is TGTACCAGCAGTGAAAGTGCAGTTCTGAACACTGAAGCTTTCTTT. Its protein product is CTSSESAVLNTEAFF. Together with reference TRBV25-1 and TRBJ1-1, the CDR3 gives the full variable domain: EADIYQTPRYLVIGTGKKITLECSQTMGHDKMYWYQQDPGMELHLIHYSYGVNSTEKGDLSSESTVSRIRTEHFPLTLESARPSHTSQYLCTSSESAVLNTEAFFGQGTRLTVV.

The CDR3: CSAREVGNQPQHF. The CDR3 bases are TGCAGTGCTAGAGAGGTTGGGAATCAGCCCCAGCATTTT. The V gene is TRBV20-1, the J gene TRBJ1-5; D not resolved. The germline V gene encodes CDR1 DFQATT and CDR2 SNEGSKA (reference sequence). V lost 0 bases, J lost 4 bases, and 7 bases lay in between. The CDR3 consists of 13 residues.

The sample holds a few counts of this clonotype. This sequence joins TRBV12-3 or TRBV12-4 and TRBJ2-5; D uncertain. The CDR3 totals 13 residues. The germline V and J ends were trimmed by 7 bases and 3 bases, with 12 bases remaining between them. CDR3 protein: CASTTDLEETQYF. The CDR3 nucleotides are TGTGCCAGCACCACAGACCTGGAAGAGACCCAGTACTTC.

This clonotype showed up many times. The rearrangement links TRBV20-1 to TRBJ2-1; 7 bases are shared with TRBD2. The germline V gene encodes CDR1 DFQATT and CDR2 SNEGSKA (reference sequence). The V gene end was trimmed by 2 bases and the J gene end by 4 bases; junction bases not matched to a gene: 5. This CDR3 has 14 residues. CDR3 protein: CSARRGSGYNEQFF. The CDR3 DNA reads TGCAGTGCTAGAAGGGGTAGCGGGTACAATGAGCAGTTCTTC.

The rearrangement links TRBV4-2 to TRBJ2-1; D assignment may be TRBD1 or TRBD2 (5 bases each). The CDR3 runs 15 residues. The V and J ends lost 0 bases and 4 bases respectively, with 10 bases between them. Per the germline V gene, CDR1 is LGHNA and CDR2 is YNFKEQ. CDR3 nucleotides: TGTGCCAGCAGCCAAGAGTCGGGGCCTTACAATGAGCAGTTCTTC. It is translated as CASSQESGPYNEQFF.

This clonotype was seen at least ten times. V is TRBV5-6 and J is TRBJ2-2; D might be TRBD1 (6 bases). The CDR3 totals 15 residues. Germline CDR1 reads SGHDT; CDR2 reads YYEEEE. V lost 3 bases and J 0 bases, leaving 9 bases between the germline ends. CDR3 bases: TGTGCCAGCAGCTCGGGGACAACGAACACCGGGGAGCTGTTTTTT. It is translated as CASSSGTTNTGELFF.

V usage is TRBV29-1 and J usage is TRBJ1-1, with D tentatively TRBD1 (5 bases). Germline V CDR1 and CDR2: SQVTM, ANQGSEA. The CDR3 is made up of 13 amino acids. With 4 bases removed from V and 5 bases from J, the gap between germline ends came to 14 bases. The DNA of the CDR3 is TGCAGCGTTGGTATCGGGGGAGGAACTGAAGCTTTCTTT. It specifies CSVGIGGGTEAFF.

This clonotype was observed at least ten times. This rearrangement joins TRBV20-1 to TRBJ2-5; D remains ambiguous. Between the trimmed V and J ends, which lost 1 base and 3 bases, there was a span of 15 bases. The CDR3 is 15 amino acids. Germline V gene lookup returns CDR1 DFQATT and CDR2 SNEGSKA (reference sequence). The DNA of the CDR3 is TGCAGTGCTAGAGGCGTCGAGCAGGCAAAAGAGACCCAGTACTTC. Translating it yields CSARGVEQAKETQYF.

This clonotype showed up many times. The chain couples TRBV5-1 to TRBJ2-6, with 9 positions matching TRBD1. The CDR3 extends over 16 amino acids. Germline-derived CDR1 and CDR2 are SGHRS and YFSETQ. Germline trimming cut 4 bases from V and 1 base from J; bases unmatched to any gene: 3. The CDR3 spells CASSVTGGSGANVLTF. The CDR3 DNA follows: TGCGCCAGCAGCGTGACAGGGGGATCTGGGGCCAACGTCCTGACTTTC.

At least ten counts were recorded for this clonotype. CDR3 region: CASSYQGGTEAFF. CDR3 DNA: TGTGCCAGCAGCTACCAGGGGGGGACTGAAGCTTTCTTT. This chain links TRBV2 with TRBJ1-1; 7 nucleotides match TRBD1. CDR1 is SNHLY and CDR2 is FYNNEI in the germline V gene. Trimming at V came to 6 bases and at J to 5 bases, leaving 6 bases not matched to a gene. CDR3 size: 13 residues. The full variable domain, its missing parts supplied by reference TRBV2 and TRBJ1-1, is EPEVTQTPSHQVTQMGQEVILRCVPISNHLYFYWYRQILGQKVEFLVSFYNNEISEKSEIFDDQFSVERPDGSNFTLKIRSTKLEDSAMYFCASSYQGGTEAFFGQGTRLTVV.